The 2 T cell receptor beta chains presented below share a single source sample, sequenced in a study of blood T cell repertoires in COVID-19. Here immunoSEQ multiplex PCR was the method, and the copy in TCRdb shows in-frame clones only, minus some. The sample comprises under 250,000 clones, 88% of which are singletons, and over 1.3% rests with the top ten. Sample: peripheral blood. Receptors were obtained from a man at least 80 years old with acute or convalescent COVID-19.

The sample holds one count of this clone. The J gene is TRBJ1-6, the V gene TRBV6-5; perhaps TRBD1 as D (6 bases). The V gene lost 6 bases and the J gene lost 8 bases, with 11 bases spanning the gap. The CDR3 runs 13 residues. Germline V lookup: CDR1 MNHEY, CDR2 SVGAGI. CDR3 nucleotides: TGTGCCAGCAGCACGAACAGGGATTCACCCCTCCACTTT. Encoded protein: CASSTNRDSPLHF.

In its sample, this clone was seen once. Other DNA sequences from this sample encode an identical CDR3 as well. The CDR3 DNA sequence: TGTGCCAGTAGTGCATTACAGGGGAGCAATCAGCCCCAGCATTTT. The encoded protein is CASSALQGSNQPQHF. The rearrangement joins TRBV19 to TRBJ1-5; 7 bases fit TRBD1. Germline trimming cut 5 bases from V and 1 base from J; bases unmatched to any gene: 5. Germline values: CDR1 LNHDA, CDR2 SQIVND (reference sequence). The CDR3 loop spans 15 amino acids.